These 10 T cell receptor beta chains were sequenced from one sample in a study of post-analysis software for immune sequencing data (dated by TCRdb to 2013 to 2016). For these receptors, no antigen is known. Paper-wide results and their limitations: Patients showed significantly higher frequencies than controls for a handful of TRBV segments, among them TRBV5-6, TRBV5-1 and TRBV20-1.

Library method: PCR. Sequenced on an Illumina HiSeq 2500. Unique molecular identifiers were incorporated into TCR beta cDNA libraries to reduce PCR and sequencing biases. TCRdb trimmed the raw reads at Q25, called clones with MiXCR and kept productive beta chains. Entries that share a CDR3 protein sequence are merged under the most common genes and DNA. This sample is represented by fewer than 550,000 distinct CDR3 sequences; 30% to 40% of them were singletons. Approximately 6% of the sample belongs to the ten largest clones. The material sequenced was blood. These receptors all come from a girl aged 2-17 years with multiple sclerosis.

This chain uses TRBV7-8 with TRBJ2-1; no definite D call. Trimming took off 5 bases at V and 0 bases at J, with 11 bases between the two ends. Per germline, CDR1 SGHVS and CDR2 FQNEAQ. This CDR3 has 15 residues. The CDR3 nucleotides are TGTGCCAGCAGCCCGACGGTGAGCTCCTACAATGAGCAGTTCTTC. Protein: CASSPTVSSYNEQFF. Combining the CDR3 with reference TRBV7-8 and TRBJ2-1 gives the whole variable domain GAGVSQSPRYKVAKRGQDVALRCDPISGHVSLFWYQQALGQGPEFLTYFQNEAQLDKSGLPSDRFFAERPEGSVSTLKIQRTQQEDSAVYLCASSPTVSSYNEQFFGPGTRLTVL.

The chain uses TRBV5-1 and TRBJ2-4; D is unresolved. The J call is uncertain, as TRBJ2-7 better fits the DNA end. Germline values: CDR1 SGHRS, CDR2 YFSETQ. CDR3 length equals 14 residues. CDR3 bases: TGCGCCAGCAGCTTGGGGGAATTGAGCCGCGAGCAGTACTTC. It is translated as CASSLGELSREQYF.

This clonotype occurred a few times. J is TRBJ2-7 and V is TRBV11-3; 7 bases line up with TRBD1. There are 15 residues in the CDR3. Germline V lookup: CDR1 SGHNT, CDR2 YENEEA. The J segment lost 2 bases and the V segment lost 1 base, leaving 5 bases of the junction unmatched. The CDR3 is CASSLGRTGTYEQYF. DNA of the CDR3: TGTGCCAGCAGCTTAGGCAGGACAGGAACCTACGAGCAGTACTTC.

The chain has TRBV6-5 and TRBJ2-3, with TRBD2 as a possible D gene (5 bases). Trimming removed 3 bases from V and 3 bases from J, with 7 bases in between. The germline CDR1 and CDR2 sequences are MNHEY and SVGAGI. The CDR3 loop spans 13 amino acids. The chain's CDR3 is CASSYPGTDTQYF. The CDR3 nucleotides read TGTGCCAGCAGTTATCCGGGGACAGATACGCAGTATTTT.

This clonotype was detected a few times. The genes are TRBV28 and TRBJ2-3, with 7 bases that match TRBD2. CDR3 length: 16 amino acids. Germline CDR1 is MDHEN and CDR2 is SYDVKM. J gave up 2 bases and V 5 bases, and 10 bases lay outside the gene matches. CDR3 bases: TGTGCCAGCAGTCTAAACAAGCGGGGACCCACAGATACGCAGTATTTT. Amino acids: CASSLNKRGPTDTQYF.

The rearrangement joins TRBV20-1 to TRBJ2-3; maybe TRBD2 (6 bases). Germline V CDR1 and CDR2: DFQATT, SNEGSKA (reference sequence). Trimming left V 0 bases short and J 0 bases short, with 13 bases between. The CDR3 runs 16 residues. CDR3 nucleotides: TGCAGTGCTAGAGATTACCAGCGGGTTAGCACAGATACGCAGTATTTT. Amino acid sequence: CSARDYQRVSTDTQYF.

The chain combines TRBV4-1 with TRBJ2-1, with 7 bases identical to TRBD2. From germline, CDR1 is MGHRA and CDR2 YSYEKL. V shed 2 bases, J shed 4 bases, and the junction held 5 bases outside the gene matches. The CDR3 has 15 amino acids. The CDR3 DNA reads as TGCGCCAGCAGCCAACTGAGCGGGGTTTACAATGAGCAGTTCTTC. This translates into CASSQLSGVYNEQFF.

This clonotype was picked up a small number of times. The gene calls are TRBV20-1 and TRBJ2-6, with 9 nucleotides matching TRBD1. The CDR3 runs 16 residues. Looked up from germline, CDR1 is DFQATT and CDR2 is SNEGSKA (reference sequence). The junction had 9 bases not matched to a gene; V was cut back by 6 bases and J by 3 bases. The CDR3 spells CSAKGQGMGGANVLTF. The CDR3 coding sequence is TGCAGTGCAAAGGGACAGGGCATGGGTGGGGCCAACGTCCTGACTTTC.

This clonotype was counted a few times. The V and J genes are TRBV7-6 and TRBJ2-1; no definite D call. V was shortened by 0 bases and J by 7 bases, with 13 bases between the two germline ends. Germline CDR1 is SGHVS and CDR2 is FNYEAQ. The CDR3 extends over 15 amino acids. Written as DNA, the CDR3 is TGTGCCAGCAGCTTAGCCTCTGGCATGGGAAATGAGCAGTTCTTC. This gives the protein CASSLASGMGNEQFF.

This chain links TRBV24-1 with TRBJ2-1, with D uncertain. The V end lost 1 base, the J end lost 5 bases, and 11 bases lay between the germline ends. Germline CDR1 KGHDR, CDR2 SFDVKD. This CDR3 comprises 15 residues. The CDR3 loop reads CATSDFGQANNEQFF. In nucleotides, the CDR3 is TGTGCCACCAGTGATTTCGGGCAGGCTAACAATGAGCAGTTCTTC.